These T cell receptor beta chains were read from a single sample in a study of blood T cell repertoires in COVID-19. The method was immunoSEQ multiplex PCR; TCRdb's version includes in-frame clones alone and lacks a portion of them. The profile shows approximately 200,000 clones, 84% of them singletons. Specimen: peripheral blood. The receptor set was obtained from a woman of 80 years or more with COVID-19, enrolled during active disease. CDR3s include the opening cysteine and the closing phenylalanine or tryptophan. The D gene is left open where the match is weak. Size is stated for part of the rows, as once, few or many counts, or as a class when the clone is expanded.

>TRBD1|TRBV6-6|TRBJ1-1|.
CASSYGQGKGDEAFF
TGTGCCAGCAGTTACGGACAGGGAAAAGGGGATGAAGCTTTCTTT
>TRBD1|TRBV10-1|TRBJ1-1|.
CASSRQGAGTEAFF
TGCGCCAGCAGCAGACAGGGGGCAGGCACTGAAGCTTTCTTT
>.|TRBV3-1/TRBV3-2|TRBJ1-1|once
CASSPSGLMAEAFF
TGTGCCAGCAGCCCGAGTGGACTCATGGCTGAAGCTTTCTTT
>TRBD1|TRBV15|TRBJ1-4|.
CATSREAGTANEKLFF
TGTGCCACCAGCAGAGAGGCCGGGACAGCAAATGAAAAACTGTTTTTT
>TRBD2|TRBV19|TRBJ2-3|.
CASSSRLATNRRADTQYF
TGTGCCAGTAGTAGCCGACTAGCGACCAACCGCCGGGCAGATACGCAGTATTTT
>.|TRBV5-1|TRBJ1-3|.
CASSLAGGSSGNTIYF
TGCGCCAGCAGCTTGGCCGGCGGGAGCTCTGGAAACACCATATATTTT
>TRBD2|TRBV5-1|TRBJ2-1|.
CASSSLAGGLYNEQFF
TGCGCCAGCAGCTCACTAGCGGGGGGGCTCTACAATGAGCAGTTCTTC
>.|TRBV7-2|TRBJ2-7|.
CASSLAAAPTYEQYF
TGTGCCAGCAGCTTGGCGGCGGCCCCTACCTACGAGCAGTACTTC
>.|TRBV28|TRBJ1-2|.
CASSLSPATYGYTF
TGTGCCAGCAGTTTATCGCCAGCGACGTATGGCTACACCTTC
>.|TRBV4-2|TRBJ1-3|.
CASSPDGEAVWTIYF
TGTGCCAGCAGCCCGGACGGGGAGGCGGTATGGACCATATATTTT
>TRBD1|TRBV11-2|TRBJ1-1|.
CASRTDRGLDTEAFF
TGTGCCAGCAGAACGGACAGGGGGCTCGACACTGAAGCTTTCTTT
>.|TRBV15|TRBJ2-3|.
CATRPQGKDTQYF
TGTGCCACCAGGCCCCAGGGAAAAGATACGCAGTATTTT
>TRBD1|TRBV2|TRBJ1-5|.
CASSIQGTQQPQHF
TGTGCCAGCAGTATACAGGGGACACAACAGCCCCAGCATTTT
>.|TRBV9|TRBJ2-2|.
CASSPHGSVNTGELFF
TGTGCCAGCAGCCCCCACGGCAGCGTAAACACCGGGGAGCTGTTTTTT
>TRBD1|TRBV5-4|TRBJ2-5|.
CASSLDRGETQYF
TGTGCCAGCAGCCTGGACAGGGGTGAGACCCAGTACTTC
>.|TRBV5-1|TRBJ2-3|few
CASSLQASTDTQYF
TGCGCCAGCAGCTTGCAGGCTAGCACAGATACGCAGTATTTT
>.|TRBV4-1|TRBJ2-3|once
CASSAAGPGTGTYF
TGCGCCAGCAGCGCGGCGGGCCCCGGGACTGGCACCTATTTT
>TRBD1|TRBV5-1|TRBJ2-2|few
CASSLRTGLSPGELFF
TGCGCCAGCAGCTTGAGGACAGGGCTCTCACCGGGGGAGCTGTTTTTT
>.|TRBV5-4|TRBJ1-2|.
CASSLEADYGYTF
TGTGCCAGCAGCCTGGAGGCGGACTATGGCTACACCTTC
>TRBD1|TRBV7-3|TRBJ2-6|.
CASSPDRGRGGANVLTF
TGTGCCAGCAGCCCCGACAGGGGGCGAGGGGGGGCCAACGTCCTGACTTTC
>.|TRBV5-1|TRBJ2-2|few
CASSFVTNTGELFF
TGCGCCAGCAGCTTCGTTACGAACACCGGGGAGCTGTTTTTT
>TRBD1|TRBV3-1/TRBV3-2|TRBJ1-1|.
CASSHGQGSAEAFF
TGTGCCAGCAGCCACGGACAGGGATCAGCTGAAGCTTTCTTT
>TRBD1|TRBV6-5|TRBJ1-2|.
CASTLDRAYGYTF
TGTGCCAGCACCCTCGACAGGGCATATGGCTACACCTTC
>.|TRBV5-5|TRBJ1-5|.
CASIPEGGTTLNQPQHF
TGTGCCAGCATCCCCGAGGGGGGGACGACCCTAAATCAGCCCCAGCATTTT
>.|TRBV5-5|TRBJ1-5|.
CASSSMGGEGQPQHF
TGTGCCAGCAGCTCCATGGGGGGAGAGGGGCAGCCCCAGCATTTT
>TRBD2|TRBV11-2|TRBJ2-2|.
CASSLGLAADNTGELFF
TGTGCCAGCAGCTTAGGACTAGCGGCAGATAACACCGGGGAGCTGTTTTTT
>.|TRBV5-8|TRBJ2-3|.
CASSPPVDTQYF
TGTGCCAGCAGCCCCCCAGTTGATACGCAGTATTTT
>.|TRBV3-1/TRBV3-2|TRBJ2-6|.
CASSQEWRIGPGANVLTF
TGTGCCAGCAGCCAAGAATGGAGGATTGGGCCTGGGGCCAACGTCCTGACTTTC
>TRBD2|TRBV7-3|TRBJ2-2|.
CASSPASGSGYTGELFF
TGTGCCAGCAGCCCCGCGTCGGGTAGCGGGTACACCGGGGAGCTGTTTTTT
>TRBD1|TRBV9|TRBJ2-1|.
CASSVGGTGWNEQFF
TGTGCCAGCAGCGTAGGAGGGACAGGGTGGAATGAGCAGTTCTTC
>.|TRBV5-1|TRBJ2-7|few
CASSMSSYEQYF
TGCGCCAGCAGCATGAGCTCCTACGAGCAGTACTTC
>.|TRBV19|TRBJ1-4|.
CAVSATNEKLFF
TGTGCCGTTTCTGCAACTAATGAAAAACTGTTTTTT
>TRBD2|TRBV11-3|TRBJ2-5|.
CASNFKRPPRDAGGKTQYF
TGTGCCAGCAATTTTAAACGGCCCCCCCGGGACGCGGGGGGGAAGACCCAGTACTTC
>TRBD2|TRBV5-1|TRBJ2-1|.
CASSGGEKINEQFF
TGCGCCAGCAGCGGGGGGGAAAAAATCAATGAGCAGTTCTTC
>.|TRBV2|TRBJ1-4|.
CASSEMAGFSQKLFF
TGTGCCAGCAGTGAAATGGCAGGGTTCTCCCAAAAACTGTTTTTT
>TRBD1|TRBV5-6|TRBJ1-6|.
CASRPGTGDSPLHF
TGTGCCAGCAGGCCCGGGACAGGGGACTCACCCCTCCACTTT
>.|TRBV6-5|TRBJ1-1|.
CASSYRGSMNTEAFF
TGTGCCAGCAGTTACAGGGGCTCTATGAACACTGAAGCTTTCTTT
>TRBD1|TRBV20-1|TRBJ2-7|.
CSASFTGDIYEQYF
TGCAGTGCTAGTTTTACAGGGGACATCTACGAGCAGTACTTC
>.|TRBV6-5|TRBJ1-2|.
CASSGDRSFYGYTF
TGTGCCAGCAGCGGCGACAGGTCCTTCTATGGCTACACCTTC
>TRBD1|TRBV6-5|TRBJ1-2|.
CASRGGQTNYGYTF
TGTGCCAGCAGAGGGGGACAGACAAACTATGGCTACACCTTC
>TRBD1|TRBV2|TRBJ2-1|.
CASGDPGTGIANEQFF
TGTGCCAGCGGCGACCCCGGGACAGGTATTGCGAATGAGCAGTTCTTC
>TRBD1|TRBV6-8|TRBJ1-4|.
CASNRGPAGNEKLFF
TGTGCCAGCAACAGGGGGCCCGCCGGTAATGAAAAACTGTTTTTT
>TRBD2|TRBV2|TRBJ2-1|.
CASSDFRGGAYLNEQFF
TGTGCCAGCAGTGACTTTCGCGGGGGGGCATATCTGAATGAGCAGTTCTTC
>.|TRBV21-1|TRBJ1-6|.
CAGGGGNSPLHF
TGTGCCGGCGGGGGGGGTAATTCACCCCTCCACTTT
>.|TRBV27|TRBJ1-1|.
CASSPGHARGHTEAFF
TGTGCCAGCAGTCCTGGTCATGCCAGGGGTCACACTGAAGCTTTCTTT
>.|TRBV5-1|TRBJ2-5|.
CASSPGGGETQYF
TGCGCCAGCAGCCCTGGGGGCGGGGAGACCCAGTACTTC
>.|TRBV9|TRBJ1-1|.
CASSVPVNTEAFF
TGTGCCAGCAGCGTACCGGTGAACACTGAAGCTTTCTTT
>TRBD2|TRBV3-1/TRBV3-2|TRBJ2-3|.
CASRGGWGTDTQYF
TGTGCCAGCCGCGGGGGATGGGGCACAGATACGCAGTATTTT
>.|TRBV19|TRBJ2-1|.
CASSISGQSSYNEQFF
TGTGCCAGTAGTATAAGCGGACAGAGCTCCTACAATGAGCAGTTCTTC
>.|TRBV5-1|TRBJ1-6|.
CASSLDSSPSPLHF
TGCGCCAGCAGCTTGGACAGCTCTCCTTCACCCCTCCACTTT
>.|TRBV4-1|TRBJ1-5|.
CASSQGISSSNQPQHF
TGCGCCAGCAGCCAAGGAATTTCAAGCTCCAATCAGCCCCAGCATTTT
>TRBD2|TRBV27|TRBJ2-1|.
CASSPRGLAGAYNEQFF
TGTGCCAGCAGTCCCAGGGGACTAGCGGGAGCTTACAATGAGCAGTTCTTC
>.|TRBV3-1/TRBV3-2|TRBJ1-3|.
CASSPTGQYRNTIYF
TGTGCCAGCAGCCCTACAGGACAGTATCGAAACACCATATATTTT
>.|TRBV27|TRBJ1-2|.
CASSFRGSYGYTF
TGTGCCAGCAGTTTTAGGGGGAGCTATGGCTACACCTTC
>TRBD1|TRBV2|TRBJ1-1|.
CASSDRDSLNTEAFF
TGTGCCAGCAGTGACAGGGACAGCCTGAACACTGAAGCTTTCTTT
>TRBD1|TRBV4-1|TRBJ1-4|.
CASSRTGAVNNEKLFF
TGCGCCAGCAGCCGCACAGGGGCCGTTAATAATGAAAAACTGTTTTTT
>TRBD1|TRBV18|TRBJ2-7|once
CASSPWDRGFYEQYF
TGTGCCAGCTCACCTTGGGACAGGGGATTCTACGAGCAGTACTTC
>.|TRBV6-5|TRBJ1-1|.
CASSTLKQGGEAFF
TGTGCCAGCAGCACACTAAAACAGGGCGGTGAAGCTTTCTTT
>TRBD1|TRBV7-8|TRBJ1-4|.
CASSRGDRVYEKLFF
TGTGCCAGCAGCCGAGGGGACAGGGTTTATGAAAAACTGTTTTTT
>TRBD1|TRBV6-2/TRBV6-3|TRBJ1-4|.
CASSYPRTGQEKLFF
TGTGCCAGCAGTTACCCGCGGACAGGGCAAGAAAAACTGTTTTTT